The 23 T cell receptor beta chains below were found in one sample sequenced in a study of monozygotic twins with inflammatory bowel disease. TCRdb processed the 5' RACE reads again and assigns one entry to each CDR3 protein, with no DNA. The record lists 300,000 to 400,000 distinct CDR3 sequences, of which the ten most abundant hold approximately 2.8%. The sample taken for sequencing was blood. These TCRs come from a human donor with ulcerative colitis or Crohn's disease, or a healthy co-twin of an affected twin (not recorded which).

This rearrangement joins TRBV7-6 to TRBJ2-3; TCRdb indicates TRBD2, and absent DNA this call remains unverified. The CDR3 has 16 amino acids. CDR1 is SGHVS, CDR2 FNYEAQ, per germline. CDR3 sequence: CASSHGTSGGTDTQYF. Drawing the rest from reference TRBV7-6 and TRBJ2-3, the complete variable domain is GAGVSQSPRYKVTKRGQDVALRCDPISGHVSLYWYRQALGQGPEFLTYFNYEAQQDKSGLPNDRFSAERPEGSISTLTIQRTEQRDSAMYRCASSHGTSGGTDTQYFGPGTRLTVL.

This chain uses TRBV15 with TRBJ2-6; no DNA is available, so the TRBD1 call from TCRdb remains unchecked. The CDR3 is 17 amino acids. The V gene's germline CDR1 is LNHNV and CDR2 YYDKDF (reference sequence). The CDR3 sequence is CATSRDFAPPGANVLTF.

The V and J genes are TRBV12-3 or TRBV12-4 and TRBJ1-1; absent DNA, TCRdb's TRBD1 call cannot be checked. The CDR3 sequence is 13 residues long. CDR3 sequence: CASSNGQNTEAFF.

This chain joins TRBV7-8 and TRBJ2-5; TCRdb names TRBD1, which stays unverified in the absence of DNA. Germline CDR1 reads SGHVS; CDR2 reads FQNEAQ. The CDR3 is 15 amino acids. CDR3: CASILPGGAFGTQYF.

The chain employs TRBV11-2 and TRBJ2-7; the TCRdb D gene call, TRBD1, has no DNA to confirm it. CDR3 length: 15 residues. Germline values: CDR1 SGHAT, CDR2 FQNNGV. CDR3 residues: CASSPRGQGIWEQYF.

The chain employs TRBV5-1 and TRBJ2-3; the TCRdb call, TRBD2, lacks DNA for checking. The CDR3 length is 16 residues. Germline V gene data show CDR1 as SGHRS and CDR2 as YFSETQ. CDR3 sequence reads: CASSVLLAASTDTQYF. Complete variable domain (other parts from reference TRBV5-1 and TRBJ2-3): KAGVTQTPRYLIKTRGQQVTLSCSPISGHRSVSWYQQTPGQGLQFLFEYFSETQRNKGNFPGRFSGRQFSNSRSEMNVSTLELGDSALYLCASSVLLAASTDTQYFGPGTRLTVL.

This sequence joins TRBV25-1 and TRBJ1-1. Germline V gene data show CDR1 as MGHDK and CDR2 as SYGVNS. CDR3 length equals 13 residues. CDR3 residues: CASDEGLNTEAFF.

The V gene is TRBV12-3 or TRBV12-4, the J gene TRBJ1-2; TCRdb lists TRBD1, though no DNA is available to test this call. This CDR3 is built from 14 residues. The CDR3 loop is CASSFAGPQGGYTF.

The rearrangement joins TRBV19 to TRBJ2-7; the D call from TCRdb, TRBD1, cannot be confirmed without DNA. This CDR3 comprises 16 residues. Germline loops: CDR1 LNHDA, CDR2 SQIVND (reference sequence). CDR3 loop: CASSGHGLVGNYEQYF. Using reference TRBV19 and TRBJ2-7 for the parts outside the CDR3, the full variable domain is DGGITQSPKYLFRKEGQNVTLSCEQNLNHDAMYWYRQDPGQGLRLIYYSQIVNDFQKGDIAEGYSVSREKKESFPLTVTSAQKNPTAFYLCASSGHGLVGNYEQYFGPGTRLTVT.

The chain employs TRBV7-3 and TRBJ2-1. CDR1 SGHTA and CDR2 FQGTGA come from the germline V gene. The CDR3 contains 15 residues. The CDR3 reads CASSSHRNSYNEQFF.

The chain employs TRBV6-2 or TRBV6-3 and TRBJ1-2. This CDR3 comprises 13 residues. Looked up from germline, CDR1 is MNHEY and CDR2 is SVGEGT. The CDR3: CATRWRLNYGYTF.

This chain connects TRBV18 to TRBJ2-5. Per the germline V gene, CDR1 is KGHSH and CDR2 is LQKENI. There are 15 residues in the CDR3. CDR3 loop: CASSPPRRREETQYF.

CDR3 protein: CASSPSVRVGNTEAFF. The V and J genes are TRBV7-9 and TRBJ1-1. Germline V gene lookup returns CDR1 SEHNR and CDR2 FQNEAQ (reference sequence). The CDR3 runs 16 residues.

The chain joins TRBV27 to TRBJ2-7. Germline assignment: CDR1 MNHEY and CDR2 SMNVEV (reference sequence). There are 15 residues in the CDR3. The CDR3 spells CASSLRAGSSYEQYF.

CDR3 residues: CASRKVGSSYEQYF. This chain uses TRBV27 with TRBJ2-7. The CDR3 contains 14 residues. The germline CDR1 and CDR2 sequences are MNHEY and SMNVEV (reference sequence).

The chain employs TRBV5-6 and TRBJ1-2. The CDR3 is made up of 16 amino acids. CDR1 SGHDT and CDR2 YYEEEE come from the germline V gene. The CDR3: CASSFLDTESNYGYTF.

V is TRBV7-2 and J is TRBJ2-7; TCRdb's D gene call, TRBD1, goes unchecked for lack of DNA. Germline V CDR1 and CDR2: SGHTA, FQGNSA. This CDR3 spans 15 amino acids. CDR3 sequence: CASSSSGTIPYEQYF.

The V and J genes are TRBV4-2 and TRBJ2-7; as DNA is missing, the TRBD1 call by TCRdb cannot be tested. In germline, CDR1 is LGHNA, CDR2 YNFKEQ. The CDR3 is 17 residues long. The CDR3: CASSQGDILTGDYEQYF.

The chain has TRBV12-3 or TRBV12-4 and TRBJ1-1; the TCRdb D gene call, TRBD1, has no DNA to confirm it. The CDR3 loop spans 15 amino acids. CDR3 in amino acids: CASFWAGGWNTEAFF.

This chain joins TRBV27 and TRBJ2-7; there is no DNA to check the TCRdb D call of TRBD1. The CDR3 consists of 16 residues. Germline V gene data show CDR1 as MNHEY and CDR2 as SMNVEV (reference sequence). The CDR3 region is CASSHSSGQVFYEQYF.

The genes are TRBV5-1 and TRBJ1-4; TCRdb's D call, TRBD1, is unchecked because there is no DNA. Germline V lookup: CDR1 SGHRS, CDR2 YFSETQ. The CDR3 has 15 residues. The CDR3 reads CASSFGTGDGEKLFF.

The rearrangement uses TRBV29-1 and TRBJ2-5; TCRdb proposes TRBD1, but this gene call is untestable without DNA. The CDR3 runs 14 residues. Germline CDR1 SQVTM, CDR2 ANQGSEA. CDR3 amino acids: CSVEEGRGTWTQYF.

The CDR3 region is CAISRQALNEKLFF. The chain recombines TRBV10-3 with TRBJ1-4; the TCRdb D gene call, TRBD1, has no DNA to confirm it. Germline CDR1 ENHRY, CDR2 SYGVKD. CDR3 length: 14 amino acids.